Reported below is one T cell receptor beta chain. Its specificity is not known. This sample is part of a study of T cell responses to AZD1222 COVID-19 vaccine. The study's findings and limits: Just 5 to 7 AZD1222 recipients tested seropositive at baseline.

The data were produced by immunoSEQ multiplex PCR, yet TCRdb's version contains in-frame clones alone and is incomplete. The sample has 120,000 to 150,000 clones; roughly 90% are singletons. The ends were cut back, 5 bases at V and 6 bases at J, with 12 bases in the middle. Germline CDR1 reads SGHRS; CDR2 reads YFSETQ. The CDR3 covers 13 residues. V and J are TRBV5-1 and TRBJ1-5; D is uncertain. The sequence was obtained from an adult who received the AZD1222 COVID-19 vaccine. The specimen was peripheral blood, collected 28 days after the second AZD1222 dose. CDR3 amino acids: CASSLGSGQPQHF. The CDR3 DNA reads TGCGCCAGCAGTTTAGGGAGCGGTCAGCCCCAGCATTTT.